The 17 T cell receptor beta chains reported below all come from one sample, sequenced in a study of cytomegalovirus exposure and HLA in healthy donors. The PCR was carried out with 60 Vbeta primers and 13 Jbeta primers. Profiling relied on immunoSEQ multiplex PCR, and the TCRdb table lists in-frame clones only, not all of them. There are roughly 240,000 clones in the sample; approximately 78% occur only once, and more than 0.45% lies in the top ten. The sample consisted of PBMCs. The receptors come from a boy aged 10-17 years in good health and CMV-seronegative.

This clone was picked up one time. The chain recombines TRBV5-4 with TRBJ1-2; D perhaps matches TRBD1 (6 bases). Looked up from germline, CDR1 is SGHNT and CDR2 is YYREEE (reference sequence). The germline V and J ends were trimmed by 0 bases and 4 bases, with 16 bases remaining between them. CDR3 size: 16 residues. CDR3 in DNA: TGTGCCAGCAGCTTGGCTGGGACAATGCGGTCCTATGGCTACACCTTC. Amino acids: CASSLAGTMRSYGYTF.

J is TRBJ2-4 and V is TRBV30, with D possibly being TRBD1 (6 bases). Trimming removed 4 bases at V and 6 bases at J, with 7 bases between. The CDR3 covers 11 residues. Germline V gene data show CDR1 as GTSNPN and CDR2 as SVGIG (reference sequence). CDR3 coding DNA: TGTGCCTGGAACAGGGTAAACATTCAGTACTTC. As protein: CAWNRVNIQYF. Using reference TRBV30 and TRBJ2-4 for the parts outside the CDR3, the full variable domain is SQTIHQWPATLVQPVGSPLSLECTVEGTSNPNLYWYRQAAGRGLQLLFYSVGIGQISSEVPQNLSASRPQDRQFILSSKKLLLSDSGFYLCAWNRVNIQYFGAGTRLSVL.

The chain employs TRBV6-4 and TRBJ2-1; 7 nucleotides line up with TRBD1. The CDR3 is 14 residues long. CDR1 MRHNA and CDR2 SNTAGT come from the germline V gene. The ends lost 5 bases at V and 6 bases at J; junction bases unmatched: 7. Here the CDR3 DNA reads TGTGCCAGCAGTAAAACAGGGGAAGGCAATGAGCAGTTCTTC. It codes for CASSKTGEGNEQFF.

CDR3 residues: CASSSSLQGTGELFF. The CDR3 DNA reads as TGCGCCAGCAGCTCCTCCCTCCAGGGCACCGGGGAGCTGTTTTTT. The chain carries TRBV5-1 and TRBJ2-2; perhaps TRBD1 as D (5 bases). Germline assignment: CDR1 SGHRS and CDR2 YFSETQ. The CDR3 is 15 amino acids. Trimming took off 3 bases at V and 4 bases at J, with 13 bases between the two ends.

This sequence joins TRBV9 and TRBJ1-4; 8 bases are shared with TRBD1. Germline V gene lookup returns CDR1 SGDLS and CDR2 YYNGEE. V trimming: 3 bases; J trimming: 3 bases; junction bases outside the gene matches: 4. The CDR3 consists of 15 residues. The CDR3 here is CASSASTGANEKLFF. CDR3 DNA: TGTGCCAGCAGCGCGTCGACAGGGGCTAATGAAAAACTGTTTTTT. The full variable domain, completed using reference TRBV9 and TRBJ1-4, is DSGVTQTPKHLITATGQRVTLRCSPRSGDLSVYWYQQSLDQGLQFLIQYYNGEERAKGNILERFSAQQFPDLHSELNLSSLELGDSALYFCASSASTGANEKLFFGSGTQLSVL.

V gene TRBV18 combines with J gene TRBJ1-2; a possible D gene is TRBD1 (6 bases). Per the germline V gene, CDR1 is KGHSH and CDR2 is LQKENI. This CDR3 region has 13 residues. V lost 0 bases and J lost 8, with 10 bases in between. The DNA for the CDR3 is TGTGCCAGCTCACCACCGGACAGAGGAGGCTACACCTTC. Translated: CASSPPDRGGYTF. Looking up the rest from reference TRBV18 and TRBJ1-2 gives the full variable domain: NAGVMQNPRHLVRRRGQEARLRCSPMKGHSHVYWYRQLPEEGLKFMVYLQKENIIDESGMPKERFSAEFPKEGPSILRIQQVVRGDSAAYFCASSPPDRGGYTFGSGTRLTVV.

This clone turned up a few times. The gene calls are TRBV10-1 and TRBJ2-3, with 7 nucleotides matching TRBD1. The CDR3 covers 14 residues. The V segment lost 3 bases and the J segment 0 bases; nucleotides outside the gene matches: 0. Germline values: CDR1 WNHNN, CDR2 SYGVQD (reference sequence). DNA for the CDR3: TGCGCCAGCAGTGACAGGGGGAGCACAGATACGCAGTATTTT. Protein sequence: CASSDRGSTDTQYF.

The chain joins TRBV2 to TRBJ1-5; D is undetermined. V was shortened by 3 bases and J by 4 bases, with 10 bases between the two germline ends. The CDR3 has 14 residues. From germline, CDR1 is SNHLY and CDR2 FYNNEI. The chain's CDR3 is CASSDVRSNQPQHF. In DNA form, the CDR3 reads TGTGCCAGCAGTGATGTACGGAGTAATCAGCCCCAGCATTTT.

This chain links TRBV29-1 with TRBJ2-7; 10 positions match TRBD2. The CDR3 totals 15 residues. The V and J ends lost 3 bases and 7 bases, in that order; junction bases with no gene match: 12. Germline CDR1 and CDR2: SQVTM and ANQGSEA. The CDR3 protein is CSVDRAGGTAGEQYF. The DNA for the CDR3 is TGCAGCGTTGATAGAGCGGGAGGGACGGCGGGAGAGCAGTACTTC.

The chain joins TRBV30 to TRBJ2-1, with a tentative D call TRBD1 (6 bases). V lost 0 bases and J lost 4, with 16 bases in between. Germline V gives CDR1 GTSNPN, CDR2 SVGIG (reference sequence). This CDR3 region has 16 residues. CDR3 sequence reads: CAWSVSGHMIYNEQFF. In DNA, the CDR3 is TGTGCCTGGAGTGTCTCGGGACATATGATTTACAATGAGCAGTTCTTC.

The rearrangement joins TRBV30 to TRBJ2-7; weak D call: TRBD2 (7 bases). The CDR3 has 11 residues. CDR1 is GTSNPN, CDR2 SVGIG, per germline (reference sequence). V dropped 5 bases and J dropped 6 bases, with 11 bases sitting between them. CDR3 in amino acids: CAWEGGFEQYF. The CDR3 DNA reads TGTGCCTGGGAGGGGGGGTTCGAGCAGTACTTC.

This clone turned up a few times. V is TRBV19 and J is TRBJ1-2; TRBD1 agrees at 8 bases. Germline values: CDR1 LNHDA, CDR2 SQIVND (reference sequence). V trimming: 6 bases; J trimming: 8 bases; junction bases outside the gene matches: 8. The CDR3 has 13 amino acids. CDR3 sequence (DNA): TGTGCCAGTAGACAAGACAGGGGATACGGCTACACCTTC. It codes for CASRQDRGYGYTF. The whole variable domain, remainder taken from reference TRBV19 and TRBJ1-2, is DGGITQSPKYLFRKEGQNVTLSCEQNLNHDAMYWYRQDPGQGLRLIYYSQIVNDFQKGDIAEGYSVSREKKESFPLTVTSAQKNPTAFYLCASRQDRGYGYTFGSGTRLTVV.

CDR3 region: CASSGTSTADTQYF. The DNA of the CDR3 is TGTGCCAGCAGCGGGACTAGCACTGCAGATACGCAGTATTTT. The chain combines TRBV9 with TRBJ2-3; 8 bases are shared with TRBD2. After removal of 3 bases from V and 4 bases from J, the junction contained 4 bases not matched to a gene. The germline gives CDR1 SGDLS, CDR2 YYNGEE. CDR3 size: 14 residues.

The chain is built from TRBV10-2 and TRBJ2-7, with D possibly TRBD2 on 6 matching bases. Deletions cut 5 bases from V and 2 bases from J, with 16 bases between. Germline CDR1 WSHSY, CDR2 SAAADI. The CDR3 runs 15 residues. The CDR3 sequence: CASSRGLKSTYEQYF. As DNA, the CDR3 is TGCGCCAGCAGTAGGGGACTGAAATCTACCTACGAGCAGTACTTC.

This chain connects TRBV6-1 to TRBJ2-1; D perhaps matches TRBD2 (6 bases). CDR3 length equals 13 residues. Trimming stripped 6 bases from V and 3 bases from J, with 9 bases between. From germline, CDR1 is MNHNS and CDR2 SASEGT. The chain's CDR3 is CASRLTSYNEQFF. The CDR3 bases are TGTGCCAGCAGATTGACTAGCTACAATGAGCAGTTCTTC.

This clone has more than one count but fewer than ten. J is TRBJ1-4 and V is TRBV4-1; D may be TRBD1 (5 bases). V lost 3 bases to trimming and J lost 2 bases, with 10 bases between them. The germline V gene has CDR1 MGHRA and CDR2 YSYEKL. The CDR3 totals 15 residues. CDR3: CASSHQGRTNEKLFF. CDR3 DNA sequence: TGCGCCAGCAGCCACCAGGGTAGGACTAATGAAAAACTGTTTTTT.

The rearrangement links TRBV11-2 to TRBJ2-7, with TRBD1 matching 8 bases. V trimming: 1 base; J trimming: 0 bases; junction bases outside the gene matches: 8. The CDR3 consists of 17 residues. The germline V gene encodes CDR1 SGHAT and CDR2 FQNNGV. CDR3 sequence reads: CASSLGTGTGLSYEQYF. The CDR3 nucleotides are TGTGCCAGCAGCTTAGGTACCGGGACAGGACTCTCCTACGAGCAGTACTTC. Full variable domain (outside the CDR3, taken from reference TRBV11-2 and TRBJ2-7): EAGVAQSPRYKIIEKRQSVAFWCNPISGHATLYWYQQILGQGPKLLIQFQNNGVVDDSQLPKDRFSAERLKGVDSTLKIQPAKLEDSAVYLCASSLGTGTGLSYEQYFGPGTRLTVT.